This T cell receptor beta chain was observed in a study of response to subunit inactivated influenza vaccine. Regarding the study as a whole: It was suggested by the authors that few new T cells are recruited by each seasonal influenza vaccination.

This CDR3 is built from 13 residues. The germline V gene encodes CDR1 SGHRS and CDR2 YFSETQ. The V and J ends lost 1 base and 10 bases respectively, with 9 bases between them. A note on this clonotype: Its antigen is unidentified.

MiXCR, run by TCRdb on the RT-PCR reads, gives a single entry per CDR3 protein. In the table there are about 310,000 distinct CDR3 sequences, about 20% of which are singletons. The sequence came from a man between 50 and 70 years old who received an inactivated influenza vaccine. The chain joins TRBV5-1 to TRBJ1-6; D call uncertain. This specimen was PBMCs from blood, taken less than 22 months after vaccination. In DNA form, the CDR3 reads TGCGCCAGCAGCTTGAATCGGAGATCACCCCTCCACTTT. Translation gives CASSLNRRSPLHF.